What follows is one TCR beta chain and its context. The target antigen is unknown. These data come from a study of OX40 agonist ivuxolimab in advanced cancers. Notes on the study in general: There were, on average, more expanded clones in CD8+ T cells than in CD4+.

Using immunoSEQ multiplex PCR, the repertoire was profiled, and TCRdb retains in-frame clones only, with some absent. This table holds about 95,000 clones, 89% found once. The ends lost 5 bases at V and 0 bases at J; junction bases unmatched: 5. The CDR3 contains 14 residues. CDR1 is SGDLS, CDR2 YYNGEE, per germline. The chain couples TRBV9 to TRBJ2-7; the match to TRBD1 covers 7 bases. This TCR was recovered from an adult with an advanced solid tumor such as melanoma, head and neck, liver or kidney cancer. The specimen was CD4+ or CD8+ T cells sorted from blood, collected in a trial of the OX40 agonist ivuxolimab. The CDR3: CASSGQASSYEQYF. CDR3 coding DNA: TGTGCCAGCAGTGGACAGGCTAGCTCCTACGAGCAGTACTTC.